This T cell receptor beta chain was retrieved from a study of T-cell reconstitution after alpha-beta-depleted transplantation in children. Researchers prepared the TCRbeta library using unique molecular identifiers, the study reports. Each CDR3 protein gets one entry after TCRdb re-called the PCR reads with MiXCR. The profile covers about 200,000 distinct CDR3 sequences, with 5% to 6.5% appearing a single time and under 6% taken by the ten largest. In its sample, this clonotype was seen once. Its antigen is unidentified. A much larger clone lies one base from this, so it may be a read error. The conserved phenylalanine or tryptophan is not found at the CDR3 terminus, so this likely reflects a read error. Study results and limitations: Several hundred expanded graft clones reportedly supplied alpha-beta T cells about two months after transplant. After transplant, high TCRbeta diversity at day 60 in some patients arose from surviving recipient T cells and thymic progenitors.

Sample: PBMCs, taken before TCRalphabeta/CD19-depleted stem cell transplant. The TCR was taken from a girl less than two years old with combined immunodeficiency, due to receive a stem cell transplant.

The DNA for the CDR3 is TGTGCCAGCAGCTCCTCGGAGGAGAATAGAAGACTGTTTTCT. Residues: CASSSSEENRRLFS. V and J are TRBV7-9 and TRBJ2-2; D possibly corresponds to TRBD2 (5 bases). The germline gives CDR1 SEHNR, CDR2 FQNEAQ (reference sequence). The length of the CDR3 is 14 residues. Trimming left V 4 bases short and J 14 bases short, with 20 bases between.